This T cell receptor beta chain was found in a study of CD8 T cells in ankylosing spondylitis. The CDR3 spans 13 residues. The germline CDR1 and CDR2 sequences are MRHNA and SNTAGT. With 8 bases removed from V and 2 bases from J, the gap between germline ends came to 11 bases. TCRdb recomputed calls from the 5' RACE reads with MiXCR, one row per CDR3 protein. The table includes 30,000 to 45,000 distinct CDR3 sequences, around an eighth detected once. In this sample, this clonotype turned up a few times. The genes are TRBV6-4 and TRBJ2-3, with TRBD2 as a possible D gene (5 bases). The material sequenced was synovial fluid, either unsorted or a sorted T cell fraction (not recorded which). This receptor was identified in a male donor with ankylosing spondylitis. The CDR3 loop is CASSPLATDTQYF. CDR3 DNA sequence: TGTGCCAGCTCTCCGCTAGCCACAGATACGCAGTATTTT.